This entry features one T cell receptor beta chain sequence. An end of the junction does not agree with germline; a read error may underlie this. The data stem from a study of blood T cell repertoires in COVID-19. Original processing methods: Reference gene primer amplification gave estimated nucleated cell counts. Profiling relied on immunoSEQ multiplex PCR, and the TCRdb table lists in-frame clones only, not all of them. Clonal size and the V and J genes are those of that table, whereas D and trimming came from the DNA. The repertoire holds roughly 280,000 clones, with about 89% as singletons. The CDR3 is 15 amino acids. CDR1 and CDR2 from the germline V gene are SSHAT and FNYEAQ (reference sequence).

Sequenced sample: peripheral blood. The chain has TRBV7-7 and TRBJ2-4; TRBD1 matches 7 bases. The source is a man between 40 and 49 years old with active or convalescent COVID-19. The CDR3 here is CASRLNRGAKNIQYF. The DNA for the CDR3 is TGTGCTAGCAGACTTAACAGGGGAGCCAAAAACATTCAGTACTTC.